These 15 T cell receptor beta chains came from one sample sequenced in a study of cytomegalovirus exposure and HLA in healthy donors. This table comes from immunoSEQ multiplex PCR, and its TCRdb copy is limited to in-frame clones, with some not included. The repertoire includes roughly 250,000 clones, 80% to 90% of them detected once, and around 2.6% sits in the top ten. Sequencing used PBMCs. These receptors originate from a man aged 18 to 29 in good health and CMV-seronegative.

The table lists this clone with a count of one. The gene calls are TRBV7-9 and TRBJ2-5; tentatively, D is TRBD2 (6 bases). V was trimmed by 3 bases and J by 5 bases, leaving 13 bases between them. The CDR3 runs to 14 residues. Germline V gene sequence: CDR1 SEHNR, CDR2 FQNEAQ (reference sequence). The DNA for the CDR3 is TGTGCCAGCAGCTTCGGGGGAGGCGAGGAGACCCAGTACTTC. Translating it yields CASSFGGGEETQYF.

This clone appeared once. The chain joins TRBV12-1 to TRBJ1-4; the table's D call, TRBD1, has no DNA check behind it. TRBV12-1 is reported as a pseudogene. This CDR3 has 16 amino acids. CDR3 DNA: TGTGCCAGCAGCTTTGCGACAGGGGGCGCCGGTGAAAAACTGTTTTTT. This encodes CASSFATGGAGEKLFF.

This chain joins TRBV6-1 and TRBJ1-5; possible D gene TRBD1, 6 bases. CDR1 and CDR2 (germline): MNHNS, SASEGT. With 4 bases removed from V and 2 bases from J, the gap between germline ends came to 9 bases. This CDR3 region has 14 residues. DNA of the CDR3: TGTGCCAGCAGTGCAGGGGTCCGCAATCAGCCCCAGCATTTT. Protein sequence: CASSAGVRNQPQHF.

The rearrangement links TRBV7-8 to TRBJ1-4; D remains ambiguous. CDR1 is SGHVS and CDR2 is FQNEAQ in the germline V gene. The CDR3 extends over 14 amino acids. The ends were cut back, 1 base at V and 8 bases at J, with 11 bases in the middle. The CDR3 DNA sequence: TGTGCCAGCAGCTTAGGCGGGGTAGGGGAAAAACTGTTTTTT. As protein: CASSLGGVGEKLFF. The whole variable domain, filled in from reference TRBV7-8 and TRBJ1-4, reads GAGVSQSPRYKVAKRGQDVALRCDPISGHVSLFWYQQALGQGPEFLTYFQNEAQLDKSGLPSDRFFAERPEGSVSTLKIQRTQQEDSAVYLCASSLGGVGEKLFFGSGTQLSVL.

This chain connects TRBV4-3 to TRBJ2-1, with 10 bases identical to TRBD2. Per the germline V gene, CDR1 is LGHNA and CDR2 is YSLEER. This CDR3 is built from 15 residues. Trimming cost V 3 bases and J 4 bases; bases outside gene matches: 3. In DNA, the CDR3 is TGCGCCAGCAGCCACACTAGCGGGGATTACAATGAGCAGTTCTTC. Protein: CASSHTSGDYNEQFF.

The J gene is TRBJ2-3, the V gene TRBV11-2; D possibly corresponds to TRBD2 (6 bases). The V end was cut by 5 bases, the J end by 6 bases, with 15 bases between. Germline lookup yields CDR1 SGHAT and CDR2 FQNNGV. The length of the CDR3 is 14 residues. The CDR3 DNA sequence: TGTGCCAGCAGCCTCGGACGGGGGTTTGATACGCAGTATTTT. Translated: CASSLGRGFDTQYF.

As concerns this clone: The sample carries other DNA sequences with the same CDR3. V gene TRBV27 combines with J gene TRBJ2-3; 12 bases are shared with TRBD2. CDR3 size: 14 residues. The V gene end was trimmed by 6 bases and the J gene end by 4 bases; junction bases not matched to a gene: 2. Germline V gives CDR1 MNHEY, CDR2 SMNVEV (reference sequence). The CDR3, as DNA: TGTGCCAGCAGGGGACTAGCGGGCGCAGATACGCAGTATTTT. As protein: CASRGLAGADTQYF.

CDR3 region: CAWSTGQVGGYTF. The CDR3 bases are TGTGCCTGGAGTACGGGACAGGTTGGAGGCTACACCTTC. The chain links TRBV30 to TRBJ1-2; 8 bases line up with TRBD1. The germline gives CDR1 GTSNPN, CDR2 SVGIG (reference sequence). Trimming at V came to 2 bases and at J to 8 bases, leaving 7 bases not matched to a gene. This CDR3 is built from 13 residues.

A remark on this clone: This sample also contains other DNA sequences that code for the same CDR3. The V call is TRBV6-1, the J call TRBJ2-7; no definite D call. Looked up from germline, CDR1 is MNHNS and CDR2 is SASEGT. V gave up 2 bases and J gave up 4 bases, with 6 bases separating them. This CDR3 has 12 amino acids. The CDR3 nucleotides read TGTGCCAGCAGTGAACGAGGATACGAGCAGTACTTC. Translating it yields CASSERGYEQYF.

The V call is TRBV11-3, the J call TRBJ2-3, with TRBD2 matching over 14 bases. The germline V gene encodes CDR1 SGHNT and CDR2 YENEEA. Trimming removed 5 bases from V and 2 bases from J; junction bases left unmatched: 9. This CDR3 comprises 18 residues. CDR3 nucleotide sequence: TGTGCCAGCAGCCTAAACCCGGGACTAGCGGGGGTCACAGATACGCAGTATTTT. It specifies CASSLNPGLAGVTDTQYF.

This chain uses TRBV6-1 with TRBJ1-5; maybe TRBD1 (5 bases). Trimming left V 6 bases short and J 4 bases short, with 7 bases between. The CDR3 contains 12 residues. Germline CDR1 reads MNHNS; CDR2 reads SASEGT. The CDR3: CASRGANQPQHF. In DNA, the CDR3 is TGTGCCAGCAGAGGGGCTAATCAGCCCCAGCATTTT.

Here the CDR3 reads CASSQLTPGRGGSYEQYF. DNA for the CDR3: TGCGCCAGCAGCCAACTTACCCCTGGGAGGGGAGGGTCCTACGAGCAGTACTTC. The V gene is TRBV4-1, the J gene TRBJ2-7; TRBD2 agrees at 7 bases. Trimming removed 2 bases from V and 1 base from J; junction bases left unmatched: 14. Germline V CDR1 and CDR2: MGHRA, YSYEKL. The CDR3 loop spans 18 amino acids.

This chain connects TRBV19 to TRBJ2-7; D is perhaps TRBD1 (6 bases). The CDR3 has 14 residues. V shed 3 bases and J shed 2 bases, with 11 bases lying between them. Germline lookup yields CDR1 LNHDA and CDR2 SQIVND (reference sequence). The CDR3: CASSIAGQTYEQYF. CDR3 DNA sequence: TGTGCCAGTAGTATTGCTGGACAGACCTACGAGCAGTACTTC. The variable domain in full, with the rest retrieved from reference TRBV19 and TRBJ2-7, is DGGITQSPKYLFRKEGQNVTLSCEQNLNHDAMYWYRQDPGQGLRLIYYSQIVNDFQKGDIAEGYSVSREKKESFPLTVTSAQKNPTAFYLCASSIAGQTYEQYFGPGTRLTVT.

This chain links TRBV5-6 with TRBJ2-1; D is unclear. Germline assignment: CDR1 SGHDT and CDR2 YYEEEE. The V end was cut by 1 base, the J end by 5 bases, with 16 bases between. The CDR3 extends over 16 amino acids. CDR3 in DNA: TGTGCCAGCAGCTTGTCAGCGTTCAATATAAACAATGAGCAGTTCTTC. It translates to CASSLSAFNINNEQFF.

This clone was seen more than once but under ten times. This chain's CDR3 is CASSPRVAYEQYF. CDR3 sequence (DNA): TGTGCCAGCAGCCCCAGGGTGGCCTACGAGCAGTACTTC. V is TRBV7-6 and J is TRBJ2-7; possible D gene TRBD1, 5 bases. The ends were cut back, 5 bases at V and 2 bases at J, with 10 bases in the middle. The CDR3 covers 13 residues. In germline, CDR1 is SGHVS, CDR2 FNYEAQ.